This T cell receptor beta chain was identified in a study of cytomegalovirus exposure and HLA in healthy donors (dated by TCRdb to 2016 to 2017). About the full investigation: In an earlier analysis of about 560 of the donors, 250 to 350 Gb of sequence data and 117 million unique TCR beta sequences from roughly 180 million T cells were reported. An early release that covered fewer than 750 HLA-typed donors contained approximately 300 gigabases of sequencing data and some 87 million unique TCR sequences. Of the approximately 400 genotyped donors, 65% to 90% fell in the genetic ancestry cluster associated with self-reported Caucasian donors. The study aimed to test whether signatures of past pathogen exposure could be identified by cataloging public T cell receptors. The T cell repertoires of roughly 660 subjects were profiled by immunosequencing and related to cytomegalovirus serostatus. A separate validation cohort of roughly 110 different subjects was used in addition to the roughly 640-subject first cohort. The study combined high-throughput TCR immunosequencing, statistical association of individual TCRs with disease status, and machine learning to predict cytomegalovirus infection status. In a later analysis, previously published TCR beta repertoires from about 640 donors were re-analyzed and high-resolution HLA genotyping was added so that TCR occurrence patterns could be studied. Rather than using new phenotypic data, the later analysis identified candidate immune exposures from TCR beta sequences and from how often those sequences occurred across donors. An earlier analysis of some 500 of the donors used high-throughput TCR beta sequencing to judge whether each TCR beta V gene segment behaved as functional or pseudogenic. Donor age, sex, ethnicity and CMV serostatus were compiled alongside the repertoire data. A later genetic analysis took genome-wide SNP genotypes for about 55% of the roughly 700 donors and used that subset as a discovery cohort. Every repertoire in the discovery cohort had been generated on one and the same sequencing platform. Class I and class II HLA loci were covered by the typing at four-digit resolution. The number of donors typed differed by locus, with 629-630 for A, B, C, DRB1 and DQB1, around 500 for DQA1, 600 to 610 for DPA1, and over 400 for DPB1. Because of strong linkage in the cohort, roughly five DR-DQ haplotypes were treated as single units for association and clustering. Across some 400 genotyped donors of the cohort, an average of roughly 250,000 unique TCR beta nucleotide sequences per donor were sequenced, and approximately 19% of those sequences were non-productive.

Clipping removes 6 bases from V and 6 bases from J, with 10 as the unmatched junction base count. Based on the germline V gene, the CDR1 and CDR2 sequences are MDHEN and SYDVKM. Counted from cysteine to phenylalanine, this CDR3 has 15 amino acids. Of all the DNA, just the CDR3 is kept, 45 bases in frame from base 1. The cohort was made up of about 670 healthy bone marrow donors. At the time of sampling, every cohort member was nominally healthy, though immune exposures that went unrecorded were likely present. The donor was CMV seronegative and belonged to the group of more than 300 seronegative cohort members. A peripheral blood sample was collected from each donor, and TCR beta sequencing was performed on peripheral blood mononuclear cells. Genomic DNA extraction from the blood cell samples was performed with the Qiagen DNeasy Blood Extraction Kit. Worth noting for this clone: Its binding antigen is unknown. No much larger clone exists at a distance of one base, and base qualities are not known.

Library preparation used the immunoSEQ multiplex PCR assay. For the multiplex PCR, a mixture combining 60 forward primers for TCR Vbeta segments and 13 reverse primers for TCR Jbeta segments was used. Amplification of the CDR3 region of rearranged TCR beta genes was performed with a multiplex PCR assay on genomic DNA. The amplified TCR beta libraries were sequenced on the Illumina HiSeq System as 87-base-pair reads. As for how the authors treated the data: A later analysis counted about 76 million unique TCR beta chains across the 600 to 850 repertoires, and roughly 10 million of these chains were shared by at least two donors. To remove PCR and sequencing errors, raw reads were error-corrected and collapsed into unique sequences using a nearest-neighbor algorithm that merged closely related sequences. Alignment of CDR3 sequences to IMGT reference sequences was used to assign V, D and J gene segments. For a sequence to be retained, a match of at least six nucleotides was required to both a V gene segment and a J gene segment. A rearrangement counted as productive if the CDR3 had no stop codons and remained in frame with V and J, and every other rearrangement counted as non-productive. CDR3 was defined according to IMGT convention as the region running from the second conserved V-encoded cysteine to the conserved J-encoded phenylalanine. The earlier analysis of 550 to 650 of the donors excluded any sequence lacking an unambiguous match to a single V gene segment. In an earlier analysis of approximately 590 of the donors, a V segment was called functional when productive rearrangements were above 56.7%, and segregating when the standard deviation between donors exceeded 5%. A statistical classification framework was built for diagnosing cytomegalovirus status from the catalog of TCR beta chain sequences. V and J gene assignment, in a later analysis, came from comparing TCR nucleotide sequences with IMGT/GENE-DB human TR gene sequences. A later analysis assigned CDR3 sequences and most-parsimonious VDJ recombination scenarios with the TCRdist pipeline. In a later analysis, each TCR beta chain was defined by its CDR3 amino acid sequence together with its V-gene family, and reads lacking a unique V-gene family were excluded. In a later analysis, approximately 640 highly shared, low-generation-probability nucleotide sequences were removed to address suspected cross-contamination and a sequencing artifact. In a later analysis, a clonal expansion index for each public chain was calculated from normalized within-repertoire ranks of inferred template counts. In a later analysis, generation probabilities were computed using a VDJ recombination model fitted to out-of-frame rearrangements, and the results were checked against IGoR. A later analysis scored TCR-TCR, TCR-HLA and TCR-CMV co-occurrence with hypergeometric tests, applying a repertoire-size bias correction to TCR pairs. To estimate false discovery rates, a later analysis permuted the HLA or CMV assignments 20 times. A later analysis grouped co-occurring TCRs with DBSCAN, adding TCRdist sequence similarity when clustering within HLA-allele-positive subsets. For co-occurrence clustering, repertoires with fewer than 30,000 or more than 120,000 public chains were excluded, along with 4 to 6 repertoires with anomalous nucleotide sharing. The clones in this table, taken by TCRdb from immuneACCESS, are in-frame only. Not every clone is retained; where verified, under half of the shortfall comes from an unresolved V gene, and the cause of the rest is unknown. The DNA was the basis for D and trimming; V, J and clone size are from that table. For this sample the table gives over 130,000 clones, of which 60% to 85% were detected only once. Together, the top ten hold approximately 2% of the sample.

Beyond this particular receptor, the publication reports: In a later analysis, HLA-associated TCR beta chains were found to be more clonally expanded and to have lower generation probabilities than equally common non-associated chains. Most CMV-associated TCR beta chains appeared to be HLA-restricted in a later analysis, and the HLA associations seemed to be driven largely by CMV exposure. The classifier was reported to diagnose cytomegalovirus status with high specificity and sensitivity in both the original and validation cohorts. Linkage disequilibrium might explain the correlated functional status among segregating V segments, but an unknown experimental factor could not be ruled out. In a later genetic analysis, a missense DCLRE1C variant was associated with V-gene and J-gene trimming of TCR beta chains, and the association was replicated in an independent cohort. It was suggested by the authors that the approach could potentially be generalized to other disease states and immunological phenotypes. Seventeen rarely observed V segments, including chromosome 9 orphons, were excluded from the earlier analysis of almost 600 of the donors because counts were too low. According to a later analysis, parvovirus B19, influenza, CMV and Epstein-Barr virus appeared linked to several top co-occurrence clusters. A few of the identified cytomegalovirus-associated TCR beta chains were confirmed in vitro to be specific for cytomegalovirus antigens. The only immune exposure information available for the cohort was CMV serostatus. Because some donors lacked HLA typing at each locus, the association tests relied only on the typed subset. Compared with the roughly 720-donor mean, donors in an Asian-associated ancestry cluster had fewer N-insertions in productive TCRs, according to a later genetic analysis. Broadly in line with IMGT annotations, most TCR beta V segments showed up in productive rearrangements about 87% or about 30% of the time in an earlier analysis of around 550 of the donors. The sequencing pipeline was judged likely to have produced a cluster of highly shared sequence variants as a technical artifact. A further reported finding was that TCR beta sequences accurately predicted the HLA-A and HLA-B alleles for most subjects in the first cohort. Strong co-occurrence of HLA alleles, especially DR and DQ, made assigning TCR associations to individual alleles difficult. The presence/absence analyses assumed that sequencing depth was roughly uniform across donors, and that assumption may not be true. While some public TCRs were present in many individuals, most TCR sequences turned up only very rarely across donors. The study listed 170 or so TCR beta chains as associated with cytomegalovirus. According to a later analysis, TCR association rates differed among HLA loci, with DRB1 alleles showing the most associated TCRs and HLA-C alleles showing the fewest. In this cohort, only TCR beta chains were sequenced, and detectable features were limited by the absence of alpha or paired-chain data. Some IMGT-functional V segments, including TRBV6-2 and TRBV6-3, could not be distinguished by the 87-base-pair reads and were therefore excluded. A later analysis associated some 17,000 TCR beta sequences with specific HLA alleles at a false discovery rate of 0.05.

Here the chain combines TRBV28 and TRBJ2-1; TRBD2 fits 8 bases in the junction. The sequenced sample was PBMCs. The clonotype was recovered from a man in his forties in good health and CMV-seronegative. The nucleotides read TGTGCCAGCAGCCCCCCGGGACTAGAGAGCAATGAGCAGTTCTTC. The encoded protein is CASSPPGLESNEQFF.